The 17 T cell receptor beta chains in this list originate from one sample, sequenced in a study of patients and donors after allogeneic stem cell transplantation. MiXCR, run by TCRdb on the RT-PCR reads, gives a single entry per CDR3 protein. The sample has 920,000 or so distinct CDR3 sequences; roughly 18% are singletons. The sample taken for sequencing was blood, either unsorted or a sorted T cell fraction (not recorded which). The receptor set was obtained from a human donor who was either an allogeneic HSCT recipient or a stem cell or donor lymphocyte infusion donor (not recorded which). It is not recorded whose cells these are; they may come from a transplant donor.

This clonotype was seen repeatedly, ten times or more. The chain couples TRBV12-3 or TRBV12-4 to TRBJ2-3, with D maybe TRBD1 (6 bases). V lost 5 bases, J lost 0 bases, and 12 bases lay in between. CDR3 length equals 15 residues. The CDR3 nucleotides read TGTGCCAGCAGTCCACGACAGGAAAGCACAGATACGCAGTATTTT. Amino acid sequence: CASSPRQESTDTQYF.

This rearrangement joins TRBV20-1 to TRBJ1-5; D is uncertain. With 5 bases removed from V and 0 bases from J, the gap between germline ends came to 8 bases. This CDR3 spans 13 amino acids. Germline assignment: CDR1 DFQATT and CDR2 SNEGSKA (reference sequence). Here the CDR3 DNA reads TGCAGTGCTCAGGAATATAGCAATCAGCCCCAGCATTTT. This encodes CSAQEYSNQPQHF.

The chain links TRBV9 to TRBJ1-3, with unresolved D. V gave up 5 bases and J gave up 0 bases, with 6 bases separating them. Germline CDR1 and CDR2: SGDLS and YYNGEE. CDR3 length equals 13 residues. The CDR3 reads CASRGISGNTIYF. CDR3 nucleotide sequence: TGTGCCAGCAGAGGGATCTCTGGAAACACCATATATTTT.

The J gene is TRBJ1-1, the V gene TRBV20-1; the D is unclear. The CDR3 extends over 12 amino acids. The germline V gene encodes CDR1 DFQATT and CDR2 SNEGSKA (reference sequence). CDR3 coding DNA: TGCAGCCACCAACAGATGAACACTGAAGCTTTCTTT. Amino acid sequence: CSHQQMNTEAFF.

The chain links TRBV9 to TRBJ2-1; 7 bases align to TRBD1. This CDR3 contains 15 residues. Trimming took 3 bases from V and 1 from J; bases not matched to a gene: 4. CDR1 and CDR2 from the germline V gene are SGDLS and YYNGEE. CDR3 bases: TGTGCCAGCAGCGAAGGACAGGCTTCCTACAATGAGCAGTTCTTC. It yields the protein CASSEGQASYNEQFF.

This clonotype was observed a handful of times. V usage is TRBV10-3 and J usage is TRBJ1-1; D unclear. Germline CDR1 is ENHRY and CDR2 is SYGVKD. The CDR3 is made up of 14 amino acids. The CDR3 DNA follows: TGTGCTGTCGCCGGAGCGAAGGGGAACACTGAAGCTTTCTTT. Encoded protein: CAVAGAKGNTEAFF.

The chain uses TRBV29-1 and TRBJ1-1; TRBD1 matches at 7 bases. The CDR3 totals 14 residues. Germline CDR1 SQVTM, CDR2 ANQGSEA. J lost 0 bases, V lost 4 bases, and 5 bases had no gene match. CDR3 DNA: TGCAGCGTTGTAAAGGGGGCCGTGAACACTGAAGCTTTCTTT. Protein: CSVVKGAVNTEAFF. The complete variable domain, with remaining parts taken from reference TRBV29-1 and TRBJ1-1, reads SAVISQKPSRDICQRGTSLTIQCQVDSQVTMMFWYRQQPGQSLTLIATANQGSEATYESGFVIDKFPISRPNLTFSTLTVSNMSPEDSSIYLCSVVKGAVNTEAFFGQGTRLTVV.

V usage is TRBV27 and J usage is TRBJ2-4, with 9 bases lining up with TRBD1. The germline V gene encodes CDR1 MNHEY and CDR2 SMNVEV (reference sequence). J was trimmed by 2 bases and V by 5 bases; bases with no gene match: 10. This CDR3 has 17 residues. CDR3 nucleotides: TGTGCCAGCAGTCCCCTCAGGGACAGGGTAACCAAAAACATTCAGTACTTC. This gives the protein CASSPLRDRVTKNIQYF.

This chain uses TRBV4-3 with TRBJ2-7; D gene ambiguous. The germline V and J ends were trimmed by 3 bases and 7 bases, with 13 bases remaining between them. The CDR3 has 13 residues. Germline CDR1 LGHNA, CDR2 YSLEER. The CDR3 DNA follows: TGCGCCAGCAGCCAGGCCCCTATTGGGGAGCAGTACTTC. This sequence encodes CASSQAPIGEQYF.

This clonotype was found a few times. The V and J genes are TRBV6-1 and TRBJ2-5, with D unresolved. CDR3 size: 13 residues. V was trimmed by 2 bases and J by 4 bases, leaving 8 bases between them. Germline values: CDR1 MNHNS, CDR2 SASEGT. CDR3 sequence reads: CASSEWIRETQYF. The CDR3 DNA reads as TGTGCCAGCAGTGAATGGATAAGAGAGACCCAGTACTTC.

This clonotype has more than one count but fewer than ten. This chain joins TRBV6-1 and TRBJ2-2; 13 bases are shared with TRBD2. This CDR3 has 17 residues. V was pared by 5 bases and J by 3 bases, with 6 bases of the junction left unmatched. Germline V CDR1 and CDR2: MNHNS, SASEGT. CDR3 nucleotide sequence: TGTGCCAGCAGTACTAGCGGGAGGGCCTGGGACACCGGGGAGCTGTTTTTT. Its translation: CASSTSGRAWDTGELFF.

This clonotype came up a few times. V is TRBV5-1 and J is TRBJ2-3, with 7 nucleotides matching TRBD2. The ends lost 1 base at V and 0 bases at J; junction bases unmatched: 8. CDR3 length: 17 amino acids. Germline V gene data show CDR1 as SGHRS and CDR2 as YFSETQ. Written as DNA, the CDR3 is TGCGCCAGCAGCTTGATGGCTAGCGGAACTAGCACAGATACGCAGTATTTT. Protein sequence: CASSLMASGTSTDTQYF. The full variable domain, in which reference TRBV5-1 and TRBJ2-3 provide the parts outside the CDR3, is KAGVTQTPRYLIKTRGQQVTLSCSPISGHRSVSWYQQTPGQGLQFLFEYFSETQRNKGNFPGRFSGRQFSNSRSEMNVSTLELGDSALYLCASSLMASGTSTDTQYFGPGTRLTVL.

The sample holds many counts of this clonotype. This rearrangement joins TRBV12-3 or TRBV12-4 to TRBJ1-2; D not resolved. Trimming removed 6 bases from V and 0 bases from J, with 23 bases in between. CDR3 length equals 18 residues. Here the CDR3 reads CASSPPDGSFTPNYGYTF. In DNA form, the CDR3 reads TGTGCCAGCAGCCCGCCAGACGGGAGCTTTACCCCTAACTATGGCTACACCTTC.

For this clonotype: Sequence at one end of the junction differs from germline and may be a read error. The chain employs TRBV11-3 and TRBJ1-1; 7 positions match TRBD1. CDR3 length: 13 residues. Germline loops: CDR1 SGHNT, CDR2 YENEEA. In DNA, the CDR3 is TGTGCCAGCAGCGCCCGACAGGGAATTGAAGCTCTCTTT. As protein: CASSARQGIEALF.

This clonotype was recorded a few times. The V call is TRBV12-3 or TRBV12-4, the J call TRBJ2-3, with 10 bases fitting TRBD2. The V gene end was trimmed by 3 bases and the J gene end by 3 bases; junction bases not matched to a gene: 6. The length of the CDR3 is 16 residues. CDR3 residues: CASSFGTSELTDTQYF. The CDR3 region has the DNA TGTGCCAGCAGTTTCGGGACTAGCGAGCTAACAGATACGCAGTATTTT.

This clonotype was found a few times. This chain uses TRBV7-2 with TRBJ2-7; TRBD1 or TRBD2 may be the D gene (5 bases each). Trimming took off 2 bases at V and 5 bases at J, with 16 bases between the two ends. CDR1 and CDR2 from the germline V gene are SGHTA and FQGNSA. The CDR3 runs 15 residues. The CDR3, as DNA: TGTGCCAGCAGCTTACGTGGGGGAAAAGTGGACGAGCAGTACTTC. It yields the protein CASSLRGGKVDEQYF.

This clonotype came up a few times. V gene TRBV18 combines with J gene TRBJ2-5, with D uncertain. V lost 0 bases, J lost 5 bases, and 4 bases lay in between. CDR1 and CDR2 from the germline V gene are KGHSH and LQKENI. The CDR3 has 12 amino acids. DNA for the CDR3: TGTGCCAGCTCACCACCGAAGGAGACCCAGTACTTC. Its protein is CASSPPKETQYF.